The next 5 T cell receptor beta chains were all read from a single sample in a study of early T cells in non-severe SARS-CoV-2 infection. TCRdb re-called the 5' RACE reads through MiXCR, storing one row per CDR3 protein. The table includes more than 80,000 distinct CDR3 sequences, roughly 15% detected once. Sequenced material: whole blood. These receptor sequences come from an adult who was a healthcare worker with PCR-confirmed SARS-CoV-2 infection or an uninfected control (not recorded which).

The chain joins TRBV2 to TRBJ2-1; no reliable D call. CDR1 and CDR2 from the germline V gene are SNHLY and FYNNEI. CDR3 size: 14 residues. V was clipped by 1 base and J by 9 bases, with 13 bases between them. The CDR3: CASSEGAYPGEQFF. CDR3 nucleotide sequence: TGTGCCAGCAGTGAAGGGGCGTATCCGGGTGAGCAGTTCTTC.

This clonotype was seen repeatedly, ten times or more. The chain links TRBV7-9 to TRBJ2-3; a possible D gene is TRBD1 (6 bases). Between the trimmed V and J ends, which lost 1 base and 1 base, there was a span of 12 bases. The CDR3 is 16 amino acids. Germline CDR1 reads SEHNR; CDR2 reads FQNEAQ (reference sequence). DNA for the CDR3: TGTGCCAGCAGCTTAGGGACCAGGGGCGGCACAGATACGCAGTATTTT. This sequence encodes CASSLGTRGGTDTQYF.

This clonotype has more than one count but fewer than ten. V usage is TRBV20-1 and J usage is TRBJ2-7; 9 positions agree with TRBD2. Germline V gene lookup returns CDR1 DFQATT and CDR2 SNEGSKA (reference sequence). With V trimmed by 6 bases and J by 2 bases, 8 bases remained unmatched. The CDR3 loop spans 14 amino acids. The CDR3 DNA is TGCAGTGCCAGTAGCGGGGGACGAGCCTACGAGCAGTACTTC. Protein product: CSASSGGRAYEQYF.

The rearrangement uses TRBV2 and TRBJ1-5; TRBD1 aligns across 9 bases. CDR1 SNHLY and CDR2 FYNNEI come from the germline V gene. This CDR3 comprises 14 residues. The J segment lost 4 bases and the V segment lost 6 bases, leaving 4 bases of the junction unmatched. CDR3 DNA: TGTGCCAGCAGAAGACAGGGGGGAAATCAGCCCCAGCATTTT. This codes for CASRRQGGNQPQHF.

The chain joins TRBV10-3 to TRBJ2-1; 13 positions match TRBD2. This CDR3 has 16 amino acids. The V segment lost 5 bases and the J segment 9 bases; nucleotides outside the gene matches: 10. Per germline, CDR1 ENHRY and CDR2 SYGVKD. The CDR3 here is CAISTGLAGAGGEQFF. DNA of the CDR3: TGTGCCATCAGTACAGGACTAGCGGGGGCAGGCGGTGAGCAGTTCTTC.